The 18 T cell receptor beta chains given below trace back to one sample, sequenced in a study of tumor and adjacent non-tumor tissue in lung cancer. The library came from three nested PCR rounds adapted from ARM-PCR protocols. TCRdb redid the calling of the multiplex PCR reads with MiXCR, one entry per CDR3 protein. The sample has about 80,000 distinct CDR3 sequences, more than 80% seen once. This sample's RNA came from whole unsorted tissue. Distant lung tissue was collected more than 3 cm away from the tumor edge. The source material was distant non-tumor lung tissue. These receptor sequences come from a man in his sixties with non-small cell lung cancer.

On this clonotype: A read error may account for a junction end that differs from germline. The CDR3 protein is CASNPTAVDTEGFF. DNA for the CDR3: TGTGCCAGCAACCCGACAGCGGTGGACACTGAAGGTTTCTTT. The chain has TRBV5-6 and TRBJ1-1, with D tentatively TRBD1 (5 bases). The CDR3 contains 14 residues. In germline, CDR1 is SGHDT, CDR2 YYEEEE.

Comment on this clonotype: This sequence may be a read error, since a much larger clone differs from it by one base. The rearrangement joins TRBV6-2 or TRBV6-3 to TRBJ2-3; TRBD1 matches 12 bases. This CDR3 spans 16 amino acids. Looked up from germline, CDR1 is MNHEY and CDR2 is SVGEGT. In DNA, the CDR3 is TGTGCCAGCAGTTACGGGACAGGGGGCGGCACAGATACGAAGTATTTT. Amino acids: CASSYGTGGGTDTKYF.

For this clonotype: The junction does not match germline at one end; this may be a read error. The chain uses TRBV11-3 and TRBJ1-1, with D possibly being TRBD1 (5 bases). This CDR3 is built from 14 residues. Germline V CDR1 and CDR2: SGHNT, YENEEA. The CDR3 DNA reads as TGTGCCAGCGGCTCATACAGGTTGAACACCGAAGCTTTCTTT. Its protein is CASGSYRLNTEAFF. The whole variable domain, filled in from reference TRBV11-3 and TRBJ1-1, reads EAGVVQSPRYKIIEKKQPVAFWCNPISGHNTLYWYLQNLGQGPELLIRYENEEAVDDSQLPKDRFSAERLKGVDSTLKIQPAELGDSAVYLCASGSYRLNTEAFFGQGTRLTVV.

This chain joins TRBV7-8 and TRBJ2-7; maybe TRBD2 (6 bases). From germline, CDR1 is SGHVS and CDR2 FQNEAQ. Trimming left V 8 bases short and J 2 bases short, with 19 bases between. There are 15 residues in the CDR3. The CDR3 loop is CASALVGGAPYEQYF. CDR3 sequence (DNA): TGTGCCAGCGCCCTAGTGGGAGGCGCCCCCTACGAGCAGTACTTC.

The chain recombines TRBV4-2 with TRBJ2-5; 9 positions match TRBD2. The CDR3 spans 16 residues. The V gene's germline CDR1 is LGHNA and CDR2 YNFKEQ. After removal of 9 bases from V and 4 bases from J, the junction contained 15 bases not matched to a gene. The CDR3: CASIRDYSGGGETQYF. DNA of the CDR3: TGTGCCAGTATCCGAGATTATAGCGGGGGAGGAGAGACCCAGTACTTC.

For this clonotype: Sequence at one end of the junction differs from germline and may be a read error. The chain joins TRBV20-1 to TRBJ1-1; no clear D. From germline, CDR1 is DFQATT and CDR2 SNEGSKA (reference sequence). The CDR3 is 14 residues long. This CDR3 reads CTALWVKIRTEAFF. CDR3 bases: TGCACTGCTCTCTGGGTCAAAATTCGGACTGAAGCTTTCTTT.

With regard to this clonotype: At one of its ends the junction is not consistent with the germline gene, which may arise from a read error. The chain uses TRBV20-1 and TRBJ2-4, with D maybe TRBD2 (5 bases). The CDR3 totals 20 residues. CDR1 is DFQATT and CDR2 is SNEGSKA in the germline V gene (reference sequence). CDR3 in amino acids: CSATSRPIGVVFLAKNIQYF. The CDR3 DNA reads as TGCAGTGCTACGAGCCGACCGATAGGAGTGGTGTTTCTAGCCAAAAATATTCAGTACTTC.

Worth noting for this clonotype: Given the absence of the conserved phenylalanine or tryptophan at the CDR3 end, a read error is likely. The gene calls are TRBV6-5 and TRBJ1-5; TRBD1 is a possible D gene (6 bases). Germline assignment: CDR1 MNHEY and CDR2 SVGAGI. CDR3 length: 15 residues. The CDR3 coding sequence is TGTGCCAGCAGTTACTTACAGGGAAGCAATCAGCCACAGCATATT. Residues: CASSYLQGSNQPQHI.

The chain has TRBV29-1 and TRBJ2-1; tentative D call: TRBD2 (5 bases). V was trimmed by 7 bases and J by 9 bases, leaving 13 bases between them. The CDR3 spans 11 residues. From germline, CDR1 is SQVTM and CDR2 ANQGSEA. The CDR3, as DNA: TGCAGCGCCCCAGGTGCGGGTGAGCAGTTCTTC. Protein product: CSAPGAGEQFF.

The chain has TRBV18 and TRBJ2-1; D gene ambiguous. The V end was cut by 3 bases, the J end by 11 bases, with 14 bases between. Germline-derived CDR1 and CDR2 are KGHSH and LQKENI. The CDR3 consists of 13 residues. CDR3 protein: CASSPTQNGKQFF. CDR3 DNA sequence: TGTGCCAGCTCACCGACCCAGAACGGTAAGCAGTTCTTC.

CDR3 DNA sequence: TGTGCCAGCAGCCTACAGGGGTCAGGCAATCAGCCCCAGCATTTT. Translated: CASSLQGSGNQPQHF. The V call is TRBV7-2, the J call TRBJ1-5; 7 bases are shared with TRBD1. V trimming: 5 bases; J trimming: 2 bases; junction bases outside the gene matches: 6. CDR3 length: 15 residues. Per germline, CDR1 SGHTA and CDR2 FQGNSA.

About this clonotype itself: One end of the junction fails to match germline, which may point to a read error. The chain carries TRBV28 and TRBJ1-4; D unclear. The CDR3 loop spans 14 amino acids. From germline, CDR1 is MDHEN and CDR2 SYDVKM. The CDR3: CASSLTGINEILFF. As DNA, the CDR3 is TGTGCCAGCAGTCTAACGGGGATTAATGAAATACTGTTTTTT.

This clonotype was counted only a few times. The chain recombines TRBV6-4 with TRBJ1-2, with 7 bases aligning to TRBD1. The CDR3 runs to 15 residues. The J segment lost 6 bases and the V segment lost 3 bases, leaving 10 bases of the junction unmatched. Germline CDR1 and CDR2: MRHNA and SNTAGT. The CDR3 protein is CASSDGNRGVNGYTF. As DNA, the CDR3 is TGTGCCAGCAGTGATGGAAACAGGGGAGTAAATGGCTACACCTTC.

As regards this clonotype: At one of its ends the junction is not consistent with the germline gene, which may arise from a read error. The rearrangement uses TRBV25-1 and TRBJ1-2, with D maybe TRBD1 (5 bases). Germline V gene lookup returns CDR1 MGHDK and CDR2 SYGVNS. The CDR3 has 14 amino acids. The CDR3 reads CANSEGAALCGYTF. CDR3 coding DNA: TGTGCCAACAGTGAAGGGGCCGCACTATGTGGCTACACCTTC.

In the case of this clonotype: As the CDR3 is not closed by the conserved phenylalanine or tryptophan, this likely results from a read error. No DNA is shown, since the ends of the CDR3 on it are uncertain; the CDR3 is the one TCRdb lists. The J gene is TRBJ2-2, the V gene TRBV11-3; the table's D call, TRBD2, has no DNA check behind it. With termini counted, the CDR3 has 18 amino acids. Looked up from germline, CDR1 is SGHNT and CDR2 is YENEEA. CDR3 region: CDSSSRGAGGYRAGELFS.

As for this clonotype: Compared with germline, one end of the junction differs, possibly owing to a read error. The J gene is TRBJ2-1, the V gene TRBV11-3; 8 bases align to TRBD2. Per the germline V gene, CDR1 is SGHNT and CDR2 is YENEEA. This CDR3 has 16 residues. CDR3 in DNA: TGTACCAGCAGCTTAGGGGGGACTAGAATCCACAATGAGCAGTTCTTC. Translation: CTSSLGGTRIHNEQFF.

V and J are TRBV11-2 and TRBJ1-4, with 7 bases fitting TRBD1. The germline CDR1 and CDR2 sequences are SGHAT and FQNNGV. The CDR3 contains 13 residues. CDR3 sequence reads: CANSLDIGGGPFF. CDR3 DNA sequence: TGTGCAAACAGCTTAGATATAGGGGGCGGACCGTTTTTT.

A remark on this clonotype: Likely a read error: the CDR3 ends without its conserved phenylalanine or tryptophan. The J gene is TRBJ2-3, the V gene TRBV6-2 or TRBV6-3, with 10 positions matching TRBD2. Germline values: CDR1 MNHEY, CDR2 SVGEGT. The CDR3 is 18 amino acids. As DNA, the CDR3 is TGCGCCAGCAGTGACGATGGGCTACTAGCGGGGCTCACAGATACGCAGTATTTA. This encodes CASSDDGLLAGLTDTQYL.